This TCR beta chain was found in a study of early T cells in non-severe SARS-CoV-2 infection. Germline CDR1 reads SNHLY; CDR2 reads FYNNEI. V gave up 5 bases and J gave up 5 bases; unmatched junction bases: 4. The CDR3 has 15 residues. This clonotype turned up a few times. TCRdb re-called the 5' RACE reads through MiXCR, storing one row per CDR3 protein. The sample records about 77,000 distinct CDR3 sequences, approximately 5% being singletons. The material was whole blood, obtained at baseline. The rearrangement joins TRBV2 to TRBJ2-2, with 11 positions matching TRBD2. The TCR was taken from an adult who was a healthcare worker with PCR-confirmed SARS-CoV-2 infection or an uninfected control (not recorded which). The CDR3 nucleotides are TGTGCCAGCAGTAGGACTAGCGGGCGTACCGGGGAGCTGTTTTTT. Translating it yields CASSRTSGRTGELFF.